These 17 T cell receptor beta chains came from one sample sequenced in a study of T cell clonality in common variable immunodeficiency. Study-wide points: Common variable immunodeficiency TCR beta sequences reportedly had fewer deletions and N-nucleotide insertions.

TCRdb keeps only in-frame clones here, not all; method: immunoSEQ multiplex PCR. Listed for the sample are some 27,000 clones, none seen a single time. The antigens for these receptors are not known. The sequenced material came from peripheral blood mononuclear cells. The receptors here all came from a human donor with common variable immunodeficiency.

This clone turned up a few times. The read is 3 residues too short to cover the CDR3 end, so that end is filled in from the germline J gene. J is TRBJ2-5 and V is TRBV7-6; D not certain. Germline CDR1 is SGHVS and CDR2 is FNYEAQ. The CDR3 runs 13 residues. Deletions cut 4 bases from V and 2 bases from J, with 8 bases between. The CDR3 loop is CASSSRFQETQYF. Partial CDR3 DNA: TGTGCCAGCAGCTCTAGGTTTCAAGAGACC.

This clone was observed a few times. The sequenced fragment ends 3 residues before the CDR3 boundary, so the rest is inferred from the germline J gene. The chain uses TRBV11-2 and TRBJ1-4; 10 bases are a match to TRBD1. The germline CDR1 and CDR2 sequences are SGHAT and FQNNGV. The CDR3 contains 14 residues. With 5 bases clipped from V and 8 bases from J, the junction kept 5 bases outside the gene matches. The CDR3 DNA, read in part, is TGTGCCAGCAGCCCCGGGACAGGGGTGGAAAAA. This sequence encodes CASSPGTGVEK. In full, the CDR3 reads CASSPGTGVEKLFF.

A word on this clone: The read finishes 3 residues shy of the CDR3 end, and the germline J gene is used to complete it. The chain uses TRBV5-1 and TRBJ2-5, with D uncertain. The V and J ends lost 0 bases and 0 bases respectively, with 6 bases between them. Germline-derived CDR1 and CDR2 are SGHRS and YFSETQ. The CDR3 length is 14 residues. This CDR3 is CASSLGAYQETQYF. The sequenced part of the CDR3 DNA is TGCGCCAGCAGCTTGGGGGCCTACCAAGAGACC. Full variable domain (remainder filled in from reference TRBV5-1 and TRBJ2-5): KAGVTQTPRYLIKTRGQQVTLSCSPISGHRSVSWYQQTPGQGLQFLFEYFSETQRNKGNFPGRFSGRQFSNSRSEMNVSTLELGDSALYLCASSLGAYQETQYFGPGTRLLVL.

Comment on this clone: The CDR3 goes on 3 residues after the read ends, and that part is filled in from the germline J gene. The V call is TRBV7-9, the J call TRBJ2-1; no definite D call. Deletions cut 5 bases from V and 9 bases from J, with 11 bases between. Per germline, CDR1 SEHNR and CDR2 FQNEAQ (reference sequence). The CDR3 loop spans 12 amino acids. Partial CDR3 DNA: TGTGCCAGCAGCCGATTGCAAGGTGAG. This codes for CASSRLQGE. In full, the CDR3 is CASSRLQGEQFF.

This clone was picked up many times. The covered CDR3 bases are TGTGCCAGTGACCCTCTGACAGGATCGAACACTGAA. This translates into CASDPLTGSNTE. The whole CDR3 protein is CASDPLTGSNTEAFF. V gene TRBV9 combines with J gene TRBJ1-1; TRBD1 is a possible D gene (6 bases). With the read ending 3 residues before the CDR3 end, the germline J gene is used to fill in that end. The CDR3 extends over 15 amino acids. The germline gives CDR1 SGDLS, CDR2 YYNGEE. Trimming pared 8 bases from V and 1 base from J, leaving 18 bases between.

In the case of this clone: Read sequence stops 3 residues before the CDR3 end, and the germline J gene provides the missing end. The chain has TRBV7-3 and TRBJ2-5; TRBD2 agrees at 8 bases. The V gene end was trimmed by 5 bases and the J gene end by 2 bases; junction bases not matched to a gene: 1. This CDR3 has 13 amino acids. Germline loops: CDR1 SGHTA, CDR2 FQGTGA. The CDR3 DNA, read in part, is TGTGCCAGCAGCCCTAGCGGGCAAGAGACC. The encoded protein is CASSPSGQET. The whole CDR3 sequence reads CASSPSGQETQYF.

Regarding this clone: The read finishes 3 residues shy of the CDR3 end, and the germline J gene is used to complete it. The chain joins TRBV19 to TRBJ1-5; D may be TRBD1 (5 bases). The CDR3 is 18 amino acids. Deletions cut 7 bases from V and 6 bases from J, with 28 bases between. Germline values: CDR1 LNHDA, CDR2 SQIVND (reference sequence). CDR3 protein: CASTILNGGFGLGQPQHF. CDR3 DNA (partial): TGTGCCAGTACAATCCTAAACGGGGGATTCGGTCTGGGTCAGCCC.

This clone showed up many times. Sequencing ends 3 residues short of the CDR3 end; the germline J gene provides the rest. The rearrangement uses TRBV19 and TRBJ1-1, with a tentative D call TRBD1 (6 bases). Deletions cut 7 bases from V and 6 bases from J, with 12 bases between. Per the germline V gene, CDR1 is LNHDA and CDR2 is SQIVND (reference sequence). The CDR3 consists of 12 residues. CDR3 in amino acids: CASKGGPPEAFF. Incomplete CDR3 DNA: TGTGCCAGTAAGGGGGGGCCCCCTGAA.

This clone was found many times. The read ends 3 residues early relative to the CDR3; the germline J gene fills the gap. The genes are TRBV20-1 and TRBJ1-5; D perhaps matches TRBD1 (6 bases). Germline loops: CDR1 DFQATT, CDR2 SNEGSKA (reference sequence). V shed 6 bases and J shed 8 bases, with 14 bases lying between them. The CDR3 runs to 12 residues. The CDR3 bases that were read are TGCAGTGCCATTGGGGGCCAAGAGCCC. Protein sequence: CSAIGGQEP. The whole CDR3 protein is CSAIGGQEPQHF.

As regards this clone: The read falls 3 residues short of the CDR3 end, and the missing part is taken from the germline J gene. The rearrangement uses TRBV10-3 and TRBJ2-7; 8 nucleotides agree with TRBD2. CDR3 length: 11 amino acids. Germline loops: CDR1 ENHRY, CDR2 SYGVKD. Germline trimming cut 10 bases from V and 5 bases from J; bases unmatched to any gene: 4. This CDR3 reads CATGGADEQYF. The CDR3 DNA, read in part, is TGTGCCACCGGGGGGGCCGACGAG.

Only a few counts were recorded for this clone. The CDR3 end falls 3 residues outside the read, so it is completed with the germline J gene. The V gene is TRBV5-1, the J gene TRBJ2-3; a possible D gene is TRBD2 (7 bases). CDR3 length: 14 residues. V was pared by 0 bases and J by 4 bases, with 9 bases between. In germline, CDR1 is SGHRS, CDR2 YFSETQ. The CDR3 sequence: CASSLGGGADTQYF. The part of the CDR3 DNA that was read is TGCGCCAGCAGCTTGGGAGGGGGGGCAGATACG. Variable domain in full (rest from reference TRBV5-1 and TRBJ2-3): KAGVTQTPRYLIKTRGQQVTLSCSPISGHRSVSWYQQTPGQGLQFLFEYFSETQRNKGNFPGRFSGRQFSNSRSEMNVSTLELGDSALYLCASSLGGGADTQYFGPGTRLTVL.

A word on this clone: With the read ending 3 residues before the CDR3 end, the germline J gene is used to fill in that end. The genes are TRBV7-2 and TRBJ2-7; 7 bases align to TRBD1. Germline CDR1 and CDR2: SGHTA and FQGNSA. Unmatched junction bases numbered 5, after V lost 4 bases and J lost 2 bases. The CDR3 consists of 14 residues. The sequenced CDR3 bases are TGTGCCAGCAGCTCGGACAGGTTTACCTACGAG. It translates to CASSSDRFTYE. The whole CDR3 is CASSSDRFTYEQYF.

This clone was detected a few times. Read data end 3 residues before the CDR3 end; the end is taken from the germline J gene. The chain joins TRBV18 to TRBJ2-6; 8 nucleotides align to TRBD1. J gave up 0 bases and V 4 bases, and 20 bases lay outside the gene matches. CDR1 is KGHSH, CDR2 LQKENI, per germline. The CDR3 extends over 22 amino acids. The sequenced CDR3 bases are TGTGCCAGCTCACTTCTGTCTCCGGTCGGGACAGGACTCTCCTCTGGGGCCAACGTC. It translates to CASSLLSPVGTGLSSGANV. In full, the CDR3 is CASSLLSPVGTGLSSGANVLTF.

As to this clone: One junction end disagrees with the germline gene, perhaps due to a read error. Read sequence stops 3 residues before the CDR3 end, and the germline J gene provides the missing end. Other DNA sequences within the sample encode an identical CDR3. The gene calls are TRBV7-7 and TRBJ2-5, with 14 nucleotides matching TRBD2. CDR3 size: 15 residues. In germline, CDR1 is SSHAT, CDR2 FNYEAQ (reference sequence). The sequenced CDR3 bases are TGTGCTAGCAGCCCCGGACTAGCGGGGGGTGAGACC. Translated: CASSPGLAGGET. The entire CDR3 is CASSPGLAGGETQYF.

This clone was counted a few times. The read halts 3 residues ahead of the CDR3 end, with the missing end drawn from the germline J gene. This rearrangement joins TRBV20-1 to TRBJ2-7; perhaps TRBD1 as D (5 bases). The CDR3 length is 13 residues. Per germline, CDR1 DFQATT and CDR2 SNEGSKA (reference sequence). V lost 1 base and J 3 bases, leaving 10 bases between the germline ends. The CDR3 sequence is CSARAGLGYEQYF. The DNA read from the CDR3 is TGCAGTGCTAGAGCAGGGCTGGGCTACGAG.

This clone was picked up many times. Read data end 3 residues before the CDR3 end; the end is taken from the germline J gene. V is TRBV23-1 and J is TRBJ2-5; 9 nucleotides agree with TRBD1. TRBV23-1 is an ORF, and what it does is uncertain. V shed 2 bases and J 0 bases; nucleotides not matched to a gene: 16. The CDR3 is 20 amino acids. The CDR3 here is CASSQPMSGTGLDYQETQYF. CDR3 bases read: TGCGCCAGCAGTCAACCGATGTCGGGGACAGGGCTAGACTACCAAGAGACC.

This clone has a count of ten or more. The read terminates 3 residues before the CDR3 end, so the remaining end is supplied by the germline J gene. The chain links TRBV7-3 to TRBJ2-1; D is undetermined. The CDR3 is 15 residues long. The germline V gene has CDR1 SGHTA and CDR2 FQGTGA. V lost 0 bases to trimming and J lost 7 bases, with 13 bases between them. Incomplete CDR3 DNA: TGTGCCAGCAGCTTAACAGTGGCAGGTAATAATGAG. This gives the protein CASSLTVAGNNE. Given in full, the CDR3 is CASSLTVAGNNEQFF. Combining the CDR3 with reference TRBV7-3 and TRBJ2-1 gives the whole variable domain GAGVSQTPSNKVTEKGKYVELRCDPISGHTALYWYRQSLGQGPEFLIYFQGTGAADDSGLPNDRFFAVRPEGSVSTLKIQRTERGDSAVYLCASSLTVAGNNEQFFGPGTRLTVL.